The rows below give T cell receptor beta chains drawn from one sample of a study of blood T cell repertoires in COVID-19. This table comes from immunoSEQ multiplex PCR, and its TCRdb copy is limited to in-frame clones, with some not included. The sample records 180,000 or so clones, around 83% being singletons. The material sequenced was peripheral blood. The receptors here all came from a man aged 18 to 30 with acute or convalescent COVID-19. Each CDR3 is given without its conserved first and last residue. The order of the fields is V gene, CDR3 protein.

TRBV5-8,ASSLGTTATNEKLF
TRBV4-2,ASSQETGEVNQPQH
TRBV4-1,ASSQVLRGAQETQY
TRBV2,ASSETVSNQPQH
TRBV30,AWSGGQGGTEAF
TRBV19,ASTVGTANYGYT
TRBV5-6,ASSLAGGSNQPQH
TRBV5-6,ASSLNRGQQF
TRBV6-6,ASSPLNTEAF
TRBV9,ASSGTGYNEQF
TRBV6-5,ASSVTHGSTEAF
TRBV30,AWIVHNTGELF
TRBV18,ASSPTDSLNQPQH
TRBV12-2,ASRLLAGGYEQY
TRBV6-6,ASRPGQGATGELF
TRBV29-1,SGGGGDGNTIY
TRBV2,ASSVQGANYGYT
TRBV12-5,ASGSRGWNSNYGYT
TRBV25-1,ASSDSGGQYTGELF
TRBV5-1,ASSLEGVNTEAF
TRBV29-1,SVLEGNTIY
TRBV28,ASSLPMTGNTEAF
TRBV1,TSSQDPFGGDTQY
TRBV6-5,ASEAGAGSLDTQY
TRBV19,ASSISGGYSNQPQH
TRBV7-3,ASSQGQGGETQY
TRBV6-5,ASNLDSGFGELF
TRBV2,ASSSADGQGYGYT
TRBV11-2,ASSRSPESNQPQH
TRBV27,ASSFKRGAAYEQF
TRBV3-1/TRBV3-2,ASSSGVAGGSKNIQY
TRBV4-2,ASSLWTGLGELF
TRBV4-1,ASSQGGAGNTIY
TRBV4-1,ASSHTGGYEQF
TRBV7-2,ASSLMSYTEAF
TRBV30,AWTSPAGGQTEAF
TRBV28,ASSPVQGASGYGYT
TRBV18,ASSPSTQGVSGNTIY
TRBV11-2,ASSSDRDTEAF
TRBV21-1,ASRKAGRENSPLH
TRBV19,ASSTPRRGRPYGYT
TRBV10-1,ATQDGLDGYT
TRBV4-1,ASSPGLFQETQY
TRBV11-3,ASSAGTGEKLF
TRBV29-1,SVESGATNEKLF
TRBV6-4,ASSDQRTGRENTEAF